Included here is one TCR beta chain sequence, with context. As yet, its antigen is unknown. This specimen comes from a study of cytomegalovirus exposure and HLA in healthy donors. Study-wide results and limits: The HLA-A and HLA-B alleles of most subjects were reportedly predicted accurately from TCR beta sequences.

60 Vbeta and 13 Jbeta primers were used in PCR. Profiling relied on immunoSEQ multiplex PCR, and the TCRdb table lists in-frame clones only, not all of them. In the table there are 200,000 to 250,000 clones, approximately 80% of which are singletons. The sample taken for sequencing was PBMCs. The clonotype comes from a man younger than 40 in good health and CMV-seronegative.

CDR3 bases: TGTGCCAGCAGCTTTGGGACAGGCTACGAGCAGTACTTC. As protein: CASSFGTGYEQYF. The J gene is TRBJ2-7, the V gene TRBV11-3; 8 bases are a match to TRBD1. The CDR3 covers 13 residues. Germline CDR1 SGHNT, CDR2 YENEEA. The junction had 1 base not matched to a gene; V was cut back by 3 bases and J by 3 bases.